The entry that follows covers one TCR beta chain sequence. This sample is drawn from a study of blood T cells in healthy people across ages. The study drew donors from healthy Caucasian individuals in Russia aged about 6 to 95. Per individual sample, total RNA of at least 5 micrograms was extracted. For the second PCR, which ran for 7 to 11 cycles, a sample-barcoded 5' primer and a J-beta primer mix were used. A tag from a template-switch adaptor with 12 random nucleotides marked each cDNA molecule. A minimum of 2.5 million CDR3-containing paired-end reads was obtained for each sample. TCRdb itself ran the 5' RACE reads through MiXCR, one entry per CDR3 protein. This sample yields roughly 2 million distinct CDR3 sequences, of which roughly 49% are seen a single time; 2% to 2.5% belongs to the top ten. The germline V gene has CDR1 KGHDR and CDR2 SFDVKD. There are 15 residues in the CDR3. V lost 3 bases to trimming and J lost 5 bases, with 15 bases between them.

This chain links TRBV24-1 with TRBJ1-2; a weak D match, TRBD1 (6 bases). This clonotype was sampled from a woman between 40 and 50 years old in good health. Sequenced input: blood. The CDR3 region has the DNA TGTGCCACCAGTGATCCGGGTTCAGGGGATTATGGCTACACCTTC. This translates into CATSDPGSGDYGYTF.